This note documents a single TCR beta chain sequence. Naive CD8 isolation took CD45RO-negative cells positively selected for CCR7 and excluded terminally differentiated effector memory CD45RA+ cells. TCRdb's table, derived via immunoSEQ multiplex PCR, lists solely in-frame clones and lacks some. The sample contains roughly 890,000 clones, roughly 92% of which appear only once. This entry comes from a study of shared clonotypes between healthy human individuals. Trimming removed 4 bases at V and 6 bases at J, with 18 bases between. The CDR3 loop spans 15 amino acids. Germline V gene data show CDR1 as ENHRY and CDR2 as SYGVKD.

The material sequenced was naive CD8+ T cells sorted from blood. J is TRBJ1-1 and V is TRBV10-3, with unresolved D. The origin of this receptor is a young man in good health. CDR3 region: CAISGERTVPPEAFF. The DNA for the CDR3 is TGTGCCATCAGTGGAGAAAGGACTGTTCCTCCTGAAGCTTTCTTT.